The 11 T cell receptor beta chains below come from one sample, sequenced in a study of T-cell memory formation after mild COVID-19. TCRdb called the 5' RACE reads again in MiXCR, with one record for every CDR3 protein. Of roughly 600,000 distinct CDR3 sequences listed, roughly 17% are singletons. The sequenced sample was PBMCs or a T cell subset sorted from them (not recorded which). These receptors were taken from an adult woman who had mild COVID-19 (a few samples of this study predate the infection). Cell type and time point are not known.

This chain uses TRBV12-3 or TRBV12-4 with TRBJ1-5; D not resolved. The V end lost 3 bases, the J end lost 4 bases, and 16 bases lay between the germline ends. The CDR3 has 16 residues. The CDR3 DNA follows: TGTGCCAGCAGTTTTGTAATGGGGTCTGCAAATCAGCCCCAGCATTTT. This translates into CASSFVMGSANQPQHF.

The J gene is TRBJ1-4, the V gene TRBV4-2, with 7 nucleotides matching TRBD1. The CDR3 consists of 14 residues. In germline, CDR1 is LGHNA, CDR2 YNFKEQ. The trim removed 4 bases at V and 8 bases at J, leaving 7 bases unmatched. CDR3 DNA: TGTGCCAGCAGCCTCGGGACAGCGACCGAAAAACTGTTTTTT. It translates to CASSLGTATEKLFF.

V is TRBV11-2 and J is TRBJ2-1, with D hard to call. The CDR3 length is 13 residues. V shed 0 bases and J shed 9 bases, with 9 bases lying between them. The germline CDR1 and CDR2 sequences are SGHAT and FQNNGV. In DNA, the CDR3 is TGTGCCAGCAGCTTAGAGTTGTTTTCTGAGCAGTTCTTC. Protein product: CASSLELFSEQFF. Together with reference TRBV11-2 and TRBJ2-1, the CDR3 gives the full variable domain: EAGVAQSPRYKIIEKRQSVAFWCNPISGHATLYWYQQILGQGPKLLIQFQNNGVVDDSQLPKDRFSAERLKGVDSTLKIQPAKLEDSAVYLCASSLELFSEQFFGPGTRLTVL.

This clonotype was counted between two and nine times. This could be a read error, since a much larger clone is one nucleotide away. This chain uses TRBV11-2 with TRBJ2-1; D not certain. The V gene lost 4 bases and the J gene lost 5 bases, with 3 bases spanning the gap. Germline V gene data show CDR1 as SGHAT and CDR2 as FQNNGV. The CDR3 is 11 amino acids. The CDR3 reads CASSSNNEQFF. The CDR3 DNA sequence: TGTGCCAGCAGCTCAAACAATGAGCAGTTCTTC.

This chain joins TRBV7-9 and TRBJ1-4, with D uncertain. V was cut by 2 bases and J by 8 bases, with 12 bases left in between. Looked up from germline, CDR1 is SEHNR and CDR2 is FQNEAQ (reference sequence). The CDR3 length is 14 residues. The CDR3 loop reads CASSLTQSGEKLFF. The CDR3 nucleotides are TGTGCCAGCAGCTTAACCCAATCGGGGGAAAAACTGTTTTTT.

A few counts support this clonotype. The gene calls are TRBV28 and TRBJ2-3; TRBD2 is a possible D gene (8 bases). Germline V gene sequence: CDR1 MDHEN, CDR2 SYDVKM. Trimming shortened V by 1 base and J by 0 bases, and 11 bases separated the two germline ends. The CDR3 has 16 residues. CDR3 DNA: TGTGCCAGCAGTTTATCGGGAGGGGGCAGCACAGATACGCAGTATTTT. Translated, it gives CASSLSGGGSTDTQYF.

This clonotype was observed at least ten times. The gene calls are TRBV18 and TRBJ1-1; D is possibly TRBD1 (6 bases). Trimming shortened V by 3 bases and J by 4 bases, and 12 bases separated the two germline ends. This CDR3 spans 14 amino acids. The germline V gene encodes CDR1 KGHSH and CDR2 LQKENI. This CDR3 is CASSPETRGTEAFF. CDR3 nucleotides: TGTGCCAGCTCACCGGAAACCAGGGGCACTGAAGCTTTCTTT.

The chain joins TRBV25-1 to TRBJ1-1, with unresolved D. Between the trimmed V and J ends, which lost 3 bases and 3 bases, there was a span of 14 bases. CDR1 is MGHDK and CDR2 is SYGVNS in the germline V gene. The CDR3 runs 15 residues. The CDR3 protein is CASSDPRGRDTEAFF. The CDR3 nucleotides read TGTGCCAGCAGTGACCCTAGAGGTCGGGACACTGAAGCTTTCTTT.

The chain employs TRBV5-1 and TRBJ1-1; weak D call: TRBD1 (6 bases). Germline values: CDR1 SGHRS, CDR2 YFSETQ. Trimming took 4 bases from V and 1 from J, leaving 17 bases between them. The CDR3 runs 16 residues. CDR3 sequence (DNA): TGCGCCAGCAGCCAGACCGACGTGACAGGGAACACTGAAGCTTTCTTT. Its protein is CASSQTDVTGNTEAFF.

The rearrangement links TRBV7-8 to TRBJ1-1; weak D call: TRBD1 (5 bases). The CDR3 is 14 residues long. Trimming left V 4 bases short and J 6 bases short, with 15 bases between. CDR1 and CDR2 from the germline V gene are SGHVS and FQNEAQ. In DNA, the CDR3 is TGTGCCAGCAGCTATGGCGGACCGGGGCCTGAAGCTTTCTTT. It translates to CASSYGGPGPEAFF.

The chain links TRBV27 to TRBJ1-1; no clear D gene. Looked up from germline, CDR1 is MNHEY and CDR2 is SMNVEV (reference sequence). V lost 1 base and J 3 bases, leaving 9 bases between the germline ends. The CDR3 spans 14 residues. CDR3 in DNA: TGTGCCAGCAGTTTATACAAGGGTTACACTGAAGCTTTCTTT. Translated, it gives CASSLYKGYTEAFF.